The present T cell receptor beta chain was sequenced within a study of CD8+CD57+ T cells in acquired aplastic anemia. All patients picked for sequencing had shown, by flow cytometry, an expansion of CD8+CD57+ cells. This CDR3 spans 15 amino acids. V shed 0 bases and J shed 3 bases, with 9 bases lying between them. Germline values: CDR1 SGDLS, CDR2 YYNGEE. In this sample, this clonotype turned up a few times. The use of genomic DNA as template underpinned the TCR beta VDJ and CDR3 profiling. Via MiXCR, TCRdb re-called the reads, giving one row per CDR3 protein. The sample yields around 430,000 distinct CDR3 sequences, 25% to 40% seen once.

The genes are TRBV9 and TRBJ1-4, with TRBD1 as a possible D gene (6 bases). The sequenced sample consisted of sorted CD4+, CD8+, or CD8+CD57+ T cells (not recorded which) from PBMCs. The sequence was obtained from a human donor with aplastic anemia. For the CDR3, the DNA is TGTGCCAGCAGCGTAGGTGGGGGCTCTAATGAAAAACTGTTTTTT. It yields the protein CASSVGGGSNEKLFF.